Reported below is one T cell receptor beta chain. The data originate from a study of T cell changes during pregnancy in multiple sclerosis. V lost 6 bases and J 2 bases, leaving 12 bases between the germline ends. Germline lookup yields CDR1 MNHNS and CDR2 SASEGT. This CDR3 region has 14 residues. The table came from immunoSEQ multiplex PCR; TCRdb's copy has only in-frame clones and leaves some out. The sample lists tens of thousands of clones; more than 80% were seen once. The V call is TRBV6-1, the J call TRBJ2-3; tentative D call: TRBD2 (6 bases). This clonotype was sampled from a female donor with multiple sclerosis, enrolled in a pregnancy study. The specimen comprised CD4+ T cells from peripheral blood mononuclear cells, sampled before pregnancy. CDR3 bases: TGTGCCAGCAGCGCGGGGACTTTCACAGATACGCAGTATTTT. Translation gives CASSAGTFTDTQYF.